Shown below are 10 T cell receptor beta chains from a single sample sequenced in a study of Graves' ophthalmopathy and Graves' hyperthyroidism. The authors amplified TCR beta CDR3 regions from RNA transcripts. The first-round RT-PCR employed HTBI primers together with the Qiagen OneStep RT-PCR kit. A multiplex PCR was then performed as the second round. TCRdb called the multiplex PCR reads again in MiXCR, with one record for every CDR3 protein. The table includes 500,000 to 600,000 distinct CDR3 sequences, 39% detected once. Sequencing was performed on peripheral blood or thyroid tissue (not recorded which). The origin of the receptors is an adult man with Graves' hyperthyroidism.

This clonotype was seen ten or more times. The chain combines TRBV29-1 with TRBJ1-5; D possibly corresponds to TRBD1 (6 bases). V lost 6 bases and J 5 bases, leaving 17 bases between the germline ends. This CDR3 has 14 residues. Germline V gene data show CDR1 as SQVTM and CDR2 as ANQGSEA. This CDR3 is CSVAGTTVDQPQHF. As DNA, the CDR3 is TGCAGCGTCGCCGGGACAACCGTCGATCAGCCCCAGCATTTT.

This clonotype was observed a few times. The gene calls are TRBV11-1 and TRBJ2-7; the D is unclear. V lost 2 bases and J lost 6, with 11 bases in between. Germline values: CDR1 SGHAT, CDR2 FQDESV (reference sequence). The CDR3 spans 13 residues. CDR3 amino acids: CASSLISTGEQYF. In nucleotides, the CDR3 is TGTGCCAGCAGCTTAATTAGCACTGGCGAGCAGTACTTC.

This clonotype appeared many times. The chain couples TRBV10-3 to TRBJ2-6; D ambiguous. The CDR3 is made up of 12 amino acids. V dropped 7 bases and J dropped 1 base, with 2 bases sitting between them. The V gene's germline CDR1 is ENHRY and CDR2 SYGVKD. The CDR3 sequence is CAIKSGANVLTF. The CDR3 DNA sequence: TGTGCCATCAAGTCTGGGGCCAACGTCCTGACTTTC.

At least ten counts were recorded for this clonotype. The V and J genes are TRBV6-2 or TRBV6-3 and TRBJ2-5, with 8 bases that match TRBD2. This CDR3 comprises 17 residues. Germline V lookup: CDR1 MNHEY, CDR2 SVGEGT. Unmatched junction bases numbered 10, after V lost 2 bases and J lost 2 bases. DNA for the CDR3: TGTGCCAGCAGTTACCTCAGAGCGGGGGACCAGCAAGAGACCCAGTACTTC. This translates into CASSYLRAGDQQETQYF.

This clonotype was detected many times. CDR3 amino acids: CASGVDRSSYEQYF. The DNA for the CDR3 is TGTGCCAGCGGGGTGGACAGGAGCTCCTACGAGCAGTACTTC. The V gene is TRBV2, the J gene TRBJ2-7; TRBD1 matches at 7 bases. The CDR3 contains 14 residues. From germline, CDR1 is SNHLY and CDR2 FYNNEI. The junction had 7 bases not matched to a gene; V was cut back by 8 bases and J by 0 bases. Filled out from reference TRBV2 and TRBJ2-7, the complete variable domain reads EPEVTQTPSHQVTQMGQEVILRCVPISNHLYFYWYRQILGQKVEFLVSFYNNEISEKSEIFDDQFSVERPDGSNFTLKIRSTKLEDSAMYFCASGVDRSSYEQYFGPGTRLTVT.

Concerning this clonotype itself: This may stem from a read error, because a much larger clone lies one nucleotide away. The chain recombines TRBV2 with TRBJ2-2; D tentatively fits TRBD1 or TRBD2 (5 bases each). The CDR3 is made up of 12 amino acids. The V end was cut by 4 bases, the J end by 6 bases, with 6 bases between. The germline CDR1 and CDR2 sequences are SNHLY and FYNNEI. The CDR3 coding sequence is TGTGCCAGCAGTGGGGACCCCGGGGAGCTGTTTTTT. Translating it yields CASSGDPGELFF.

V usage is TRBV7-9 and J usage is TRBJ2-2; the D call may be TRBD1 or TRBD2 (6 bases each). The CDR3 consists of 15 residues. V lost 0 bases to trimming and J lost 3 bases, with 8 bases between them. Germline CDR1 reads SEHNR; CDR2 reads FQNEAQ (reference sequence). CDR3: CASSLARGHTGELFF. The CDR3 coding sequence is TGTGCCAGCAGCTTAGCCCGGGGGCACACCGGGGAGCTGTTTTTT.

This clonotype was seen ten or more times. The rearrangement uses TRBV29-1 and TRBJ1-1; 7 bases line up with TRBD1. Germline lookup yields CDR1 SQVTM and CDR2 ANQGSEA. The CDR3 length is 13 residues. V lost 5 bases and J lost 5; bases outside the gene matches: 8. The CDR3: CSVPDRERTEAFF. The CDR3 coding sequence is TGCAGCGTTCCTGACAGGGAGAGAACTGAAGCTTTCTTT. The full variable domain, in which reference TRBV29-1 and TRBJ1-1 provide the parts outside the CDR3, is SAVISQKPSRDICQRGTSLTIQCQVDSQVTMMFWYRQQPGQSLTLIATANQGSEATYESGFVIDKFPISRPNLTFSTLTVSNMSPEDSSIYLCSVPDRERTEAFFGQGTRLTVV.

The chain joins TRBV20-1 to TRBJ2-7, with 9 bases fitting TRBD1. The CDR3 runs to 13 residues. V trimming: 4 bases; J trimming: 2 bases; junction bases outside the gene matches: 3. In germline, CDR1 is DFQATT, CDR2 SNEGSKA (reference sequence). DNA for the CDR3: TGCAGTGCTACGACAGGGGGAGCCTACGAGCAGTACTTC. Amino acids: CSATTGGAYEQYF.

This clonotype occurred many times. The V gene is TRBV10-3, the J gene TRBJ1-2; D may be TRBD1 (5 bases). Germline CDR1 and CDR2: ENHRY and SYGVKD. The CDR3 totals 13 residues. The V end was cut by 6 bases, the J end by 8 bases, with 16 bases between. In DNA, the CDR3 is TGTGCCATCAGCTTAGACAGTCTAGGAGGCTACACCTTC. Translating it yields CAISLDSLGGYTF.